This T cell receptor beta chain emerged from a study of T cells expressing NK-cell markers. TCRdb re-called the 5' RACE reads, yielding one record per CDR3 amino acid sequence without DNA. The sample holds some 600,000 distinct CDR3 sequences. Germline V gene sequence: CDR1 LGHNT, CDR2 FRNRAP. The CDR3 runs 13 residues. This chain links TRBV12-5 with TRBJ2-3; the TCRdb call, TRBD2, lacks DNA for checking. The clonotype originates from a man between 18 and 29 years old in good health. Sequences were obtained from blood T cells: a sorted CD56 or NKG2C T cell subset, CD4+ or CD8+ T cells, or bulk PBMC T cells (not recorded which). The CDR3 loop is CASGLESPIAQYF.